A single sample is the source of the 26 T cell receptor beta chains below, sequenced in a study of OX40 agonist ivuxolimab in advanced cancers. Some clones are missing from TCRdb's copy, which holds only in-frame ones; the method was immunoSEQ multiplex PCR. This sample has about 64,000 clones, with 80% to 90% found just once. Sequencing used CD4+ or CD8+ T cells sorted from blood, obtained in a trial of the OX40 agonist ivuxolimab. Receptor source: an adult with an advanced solid tumor such as melanoma, head and neck, liver or kidney cancer.

The chain combines TRBV27 with TRBJ2-7; either TRBD1 or TRBD2 may fit D (6 bases each). The germline gives CDR1 MNHEY, CDR2 SMNVEV (reference sequence). Trimming removed 10 bases at V and 2 bases at J, with 12 bases between. The length of the CDR3 is 12 residues. The DNA of the CDR3 is TGTGCCATAAATAGGGGGGCCTACGAGCAGTACTTC. Amino acids: CAINRGAYEQYF.

In its sample, this clone was seen a few times. The chain joins TRBV7-9 to TRBJ1-2; D uncertain. CDR1 SEHNR and CDR2 FQNEAQ come from the germline V gene (reference sequence). The V gene lost 4 bases and the J gene lost 7 bases, with 13 bases spanning the gap. This CDR3 is 13 amino acids long. The CDR3, as DNA: TGTGCCAGCAGCTCCCCTTCCGGTGGTGGCTACACCTTC. Translated, it gives CASSSPSGGGYTF.

This rearrangement joins TRBV19 to TRBJ1-5; D not resolved. This CDR3 region has 13 residues. CDR1 and CDR2 (germline): LNHDA, SQIVND (reference sequence). V lost 7 bases to trimming and J lost 2 bases, with 9 bases between them. The CDR3 DNA reads as TGTGCCAGTAATCCGGGTCGCAATCAGCCCCAGCATTTT. Its protein product is CASNPGRNQPQHF.

V gene TRBV28 combines with J gene TRBJ1-2; the D is unclear. V lost 2 bases, J lost 4 bases, and 8 bases lay in between. The CDR3 totals 13 residues. CDR1 and CDR2 (germline): MDHEN, SYDVKM. The DNA for the CDR3 is TGTGCCAGCAGTTTAGTTTCATCCTATGGCTACACCTTC. Translated: CASSLVSSYGYTF.

The chain employs TRBV18 and TRBJ2-7; D perhaps matches TRBD1 (6 bases). CDR3 length: 13 residues. Germline lookup yields CDR1 KGHSH and CDR2 LQKENI. Trimming pared 6 bases from V and 6 bases from J, leaving 15 bases between. In DNA form, the CDR3 reads TGTGCCAGCTCCCTTTCTACAGGGCCCGAGCAGTACTTC. Residues: CASSLSTGPEQYF.

The chain links TRBV4-1 to TRBJ1-1, with 7 bases fitting TRBD1. V was clipped by 4 bases and J by 1 base; unmatched bases: 6. Germline V gene lookup returns CDR1 MGHRA and CDR2 YSYEKL. The CDR3 is 15 amino acids. This chain's CDR3 is CASSPRQGENTEAFF. The CDR3 DNA reads TGCGCCAGCAGCCCCAGACAGGGAGAGAACACTGAAGCTTTCTTT.

The chain carries TRBV5-1 and TRBJ2-3; D may be TRBD1 (5 bases). Germline V lookup: CDR1 SGHRS, CDR2 YFSETQ. V was clipped by 0 bases and J by 6 bases, with 11 bases between them. The CDR3 contains 14 residues. The CDR3 nucleotides are TGCGCCAGCAGCTTGGAGCAGGGTGGGGATACGCAGTATTTT. Amino acids: CASSLEQGGDTQYF. Looking up the rest from reference TRBV5-1 and TRBJ2-3 gives the full variable domain: KAGVTQTPRYLIKTRGQQVTLSCSPISGHRSVSWYQQTPGQGLQFLFEYFSETQRNKGNFPGRFSGRQFSNSRSEMNVSTLELGDSALYLCASSLEQGGDTQYFGPGTRLTVL.

The V and J genes are TRBV28 and TRBJ2-7, with TRBD1 as a possible D gene (5 bases). CDR3 length equals 14 residues. Germline V gene lookup returns CDR1 MDHEN and CDR2 SYDVKM. The ends were cut back, 5 bases at V and 5 bases at J, with 16 bases in the middle. In DNA form, the CDR3 reads TGTGCCAGCAGTGTACAGGTTCCCTTGAACGAGCAGTACTTC. It codes for CASSVQVPLNEQYF. The full variable domain, its missing parts supplied by reference TRBV28 and TRBJ2-7, is DVKVTQSSRYLVKRTGEKVFLECVQDMDHENMFWYRQDPGLGLRLIYFSYDVKMKEKGDIPEGYSVSREKKERFSLILESASTNQTSMYLCASSVQVPLNEQYFGPGTRLTVT.

V usage is TRBV27 and J usage is TRBJ2-7; 8 bases agree with TRBD1. The V and J ends lost 8 bases and 3 bases, in that order; junction bases with no gene match: 3. Germline values: CDR1 MNHEY, CDR2 SMNVEV (reference sequence). CDR3 length: 12 residues. CDR3 coding DNA: TGTGCCAGCCACGACAGGGGCTACGAGCAGTACTTC. It encodes CASHDRGYEQYF.

The V and J genes are TRBV14 and TRBJ2-1, with D possibly TRBD2 on 5 matching bases. From germline, CDR1 is SGHDN and CDR2 FVKESK. V was pared by 0 bases and J by 5 bases, with 11 bases between. The CDR3 is 15 residues long. The DNA for the CDR3 is TGTGCCAGCAGCCAAGAGCGGACTTCCCACAATGAGCAGTTCTTC. Translating gives CASSQERTSHNEQFF.

The CDR3 reads CASSLRGAFGNTIYF. CDR3 DNA sequence: TGTGCCAGCAGCTTGAGGGGAGCGTTCGGAAACACCATATATTTT. V usage is TRBV5-6 and J usage is TRBJ1-3, with TRBD1 as a possible D gene (5 bases). V lost 1 base, J lost 4 bases, and 12 bases lay in between. This CDR3 spans 15 amino acids. Per the germline V gene, CDR1 is SGHDT and CDR2 is YYEEEE.

The chain couples TRBV5-1 to TRBJ1-2, with TRBD1 matching over 7 bases. This CDR3 spans 16 amino acids. Germline V gives CDR1 SGHRS, CDR2 YFSETQ. The V segment lost 3 bases and the J segment 7 bases; nucleotides outside the gene matches: 15. In DNA form, the CDR3 reads TGCGCCAGCAGCTCTACACCGACAGGGAGGGAAGGTGGCTACACCTTC. The encoded protein is CASSSTPTGREGGYTF.

The chain links TRBV19 to TRBJ2-3, with 8 bases that match TRBD2. The V gene's germline CDR1 is LNHDA and CDR2 SQIVND (reference sequence). The J segment lost 1 base and the V segment lost 3 bases, leaving 6 bases of the junction unmatched. The CDR3 runs to 16 residues. The CDR3 coding sequence is TGTGCCAGTAGTATTTGGCCGGGACTAGGCACAGATACGCAGTATTTT. This gives the protein CASSIWPGLGTDTQYF.

The rearrangement joins TRBV6-9 to TRBJ2-5, with 9 bases lining up with TRBD2. V was clipped by 7 bases and J by 1 base; unmatched bases: 7. CDR3 length: 15 residues. Germline values: CDR1 MNHGY, CDR2 SVAAGI. The CDR3 DNA reads TGTGCCAGCATCTCTTGGCGGGAGGGCCAAGAGACCCAGTACTTC. Translated: CASISWREGQETQYF.

The genes are TRBV28 and TRBJ1-2; tentatively, D is TRBD1 (5 bases). The germline gives CDR1 MDHEN, CDR2 SYDVKM. V lost 6 bases to trimming and J lost 5 bases, with 16 bases between them. This CDR3 comprises 14 residues. CDR3 bases: TGTGCCAGCAGCCCCATCGGGGGGAAATATGGCTACACCTTC. This translates into CASSPIGGKYGYTF.

The chain joins TRBV4-1 to TRBJ2-5; 10 bases are shared with TRBD2. V lost 1 base, J lost 5 bases, and 7 bases stayed unmatched. This CDR3 is built from 16 residues. Germline CDR1 is MGHRA and CDR2 is YSYEKL. The CDR3 sequence is CASSQVLAGEGETQYF. Here the CDR3 DNA reads TGCGCCAGCAGCCAAGTCCTAGCGGGAGAAGGGGAGACCCAGTACTTC.

J is TRBJ2-1 and V is TRBV2; 15 bases are a match to TRBD2. V lost 4 bases, J lost 9 bases, and 4 bases stayed unmatched. The CDR3 consists of 15 residues. CDR1 and CDR2 from the germline V gene are SNHLY and FYNNEI. This chain's CDR3 is CASSVRGLAGGEQFF. The CDR3 DNA is TGTGCCAGCAGTGTAAGGGGACTAGCGGGGGGTGAGCAGTTCTTC.

The V gene is TRBV2, the J gene TRBJ1-4; D gene unclear. Trimming cost V 5 bases and J 0 bases, with 13 bases left between them. This CDR3 is 16 amino acids long. Germline assignment: CDR1 SNHLY and CDR2 FYNNEI. The DNA of the CDR3 is TGTGCCAGCAGTCCTACTATTCAGGCAACTAATGAAAAACTGTTTTTT. Protein: CASSPTIQATNEKLFF.

The count of this clone is one. V usage is TRBV5-1 and J usage is TRBJ1-3; TRBD1 matches 9 bases. Germline CDR1 is SGHRS and CDR2 is YFSETQ. The CDR3 covers 20 residues. After removal of 0 bases from V and 0 bases from J, the junction contained 13 bases not matched to a gene. The CDR3 spells CASSLAPRDRAANSGNTIYF. The DNA of the CDR3 is TGCGCCAGCAGCTTGGCCCCCCGGGACAGGGCTGCAAACTCTGGAAACACCATATATTTT. Drawing the rest from reference TRBV5-1 and TRBJ1-3, the complete variable domain is KAGVTQTPRYLIKTRGQQVTLSCSPISGHRSVSWYQQTPGQGLQFLFEYFSETQRNKGNFPGRFSGRQFSNSRSEMNVSTLELGDSALYLCASSLAPRDRAANSGNTIYFGEGSWLTVV.

The chain uses TRBV14 and TRBJ2-1; 13 bases line up with TRBD2. Germline trimming cut 4 bases from V and 9 bases from J; bases unmatched to any gene: 9. There are 16 residues in the CDR3. Per germline, CDR1 SGHDN and CDR2 FVKESK. CDR3 bases: TGTGCCAGCAGCCCCCAAGGACTAGCGGGAGTAGGTGAGCAGTTCTTC. Its protein product is CASSPQGLAGVGEQFF.

This chain uses TRBV5-6 with TRBJ1-6; TRBD1 matches at 8 bases. V trimming: 0 bases; J trimming: 6 bases; junction bases outside the gene matches: 5. CDR3 size: 16 residues. Looked up from germline, CDR1 is SGHDT and CDR2 is YYEEEE. The CDR3: CASSLVSGTGNSPLHF. The CDR3 DNA follows: TGTGCCAGCAGCTTGGTGTCAGGGACAGGTAATTCACCCCTCCACTTT.

The chain combines TRBV18 with TRBJ1-5; 8 bases are a match to TRBD1. The junction had 9 bases not matched to a gene; V was cut back by 6 bases and J by 5 bases. Germline CDR1 and CDR2: KGHSH and LQKENI. This CDR3 has 15 residues. The CDR3 DNA reads as TGTGCCAGCTCTTGGACAGGGAGGGGGGATCAGCCCCAGCATTTT. Amino acid sequence: CASSWTGRGDQPQHF.

This clone appeared many times. The rearrangement links TRBV7-6 to TRBJ2-7, with D possibly being TRBD1 or TRBD2 (5 bases each). Looked up from germline, CDR1 is SGHVS and CDR2 is FNYEAQ. The germline V and J ends were trimmed by 7 bases and 0 bases, with 19 bases remaining between them. The CDR3 length is 16 residues. In DNA, the CDR3 is TGTGCCAGCAAGCCAGCCCGGGGCCCTGGCTCCTACGAGCAGTACTTC. Residues: CASKPARGPGSYEQYF. Full variable domain (outside the CDR3, taken from reference TRBV7-6 and TRBJ2-7): GAGVSQSPRYKVTKRGQDVALRCDPISGHVSLYWYRQALGQGPEFLTYFNYEAQQDKSGLPNDRFSAERPEGSISTLTIQRTEQRDSAMYRCASKPARGPGSYEQYFGPGTRLTVT.

In DNA, the CDR3 is TGTGCCAGCAGCCTCCGGTGGGCTGAAGCTTTCTTT. Translating it yields CASSLRWAEAFF. V and J are TRBV5-8 and TRBJ1-1; D remains unclear. The ends were cut back, 4 bases at V and 6 bases at J, with 10 bases in the middle. The CDR3 extends over 12 amino acids. Germline V gene data show CDR1 as SGHTS and CDR2 as YDEGEE.

The chain combines TRBV5-4 with TRBJ1-1; D gene ambiguous. This CDR3 contains 15 residues. CDR1 is SGHNT, CDR2 YYREEE, per germline (reference sequence). The germline V and J ends were trimmed by 2 bases and 1 base, with 12 bases remaining between them. CDR3 sequence (DNA): TGTGCCAGCAGCTTCGTAGGTATAGGGAACACTGAAGCTTTCTTT. The encoded protein is CASSFVGIGNTEAFF.

V usage is TRBV7-2 and J usage is TRBJ2-1; 9 bases are a match to TRBD2. The CDR3 contains 15 residues. Germline V gives CDR1 SGHTA, CDR2 FQGNSA. Losses at the gene ends were 5 bases for V and 12 bases for J; bases not matched to a gene: 14. This CDR3 reads CASSLGGGRAGRQFF. The CDR3 region has the DNA TGTGCCAGCAGCCTGGGGGGCGGGAGGGCCGGTCGGCAGTTCTTC.